The 25 T cell receptor beta chains listed next were all sequenced from one sample in a study of human T cells and chemical hapten exposure. Time point meaning: patch test 1, 2 weeks after DPC sensitization. Sample treatment: therapeutic diphenylcyclopropenone sensitization with weekly scalp DPC. TCRdb itself ran the RACE reads through MiXCR, one entry per CDR3 protein. This table holds some 49,000 distinct CDR3 sequences, around 9.3% found once. This material consisted of whole blood, taken in connection with sensitization to the hapten diphenylcyclopropenone (DPC). Source of these receptors: a woman in her fifties or sixties with alopecia areata. Some clones in this sample may be carry-over from other donors' samples.

The chain has TRBV5-6 and TRBJ2-7; D not resolved. The CDR3 contains 12 residues. V was clipped by 1 base and J by 5 bases, with 7 bases between them. Looked up from germline, CDR1 is SGHDT and CDR2 is YYEEEE. CDR3 residues: CASSLYGDEQYF. The CDR3 coding sequence is TGTGCCAGCAGCTTGTATGGGGACGAGCAGTACTTC.

This clonotype was counted many times. J is TRBJ2-7 and V is TRBV28, with D unclear. Germline values: CDR1 MDHEN, CDR2 SYDVKM. This CDR3 has 14 residues. V dropped 4 bases and J dropped 6 bases, with 16 bases sitting between them. This CDR3 is CASSYGRALREQYF. The CDR3 DNA reads as TGTGCCAGCAGTTACGGTAGGGCTCTCCGCGAGCAGTACTTC.

This clonotype was found many times. This chain links TRBV28 with TRBJ2-7; D call uncertain. The length of the CDR3 is 15 residues. Germline assignment: CDR1 MDHEN and CDR2 SYDVKM. V lost 2 bases and J 0 bases, leaving 11 bases between the germline ends. CDR3 loop: CASSLHSPSSYEQYF. In DNA, the CDR3 is TGTGCCAGCAGTTTACACAGTCCGAGCTCCTACGAGCAGTACTTC.

For this clonotype: At one boundary the junction diverges from the germline segment, which might be a read error. The chain carries TRBV5-1 and TRBJ2-3; 7 bases map to TRBD2. The germline V gene has CDR1 SGHRS and CDR2 YFSETQ. The CDR3 contains 16 residues. This CDR3 is CTSSSTGTGAGVTQYF. CDR3 DNA sequence: TGCACCAGCAGCTCAACCGGGACTGGGGCGGGAGTTACGCAGTATTTT. The full variable domain, with the rest looked up from reference TRBV5-1 and TRBJ2-3, is KAGVTQTPRYLIKTRGQQVTLSCSPISGHRSVSWYQQTPGQGLQFLFEYFSETQRNKGNFPGRFSGRQFSNSRSEMNVSTLELGDSALYLCTSSSTGTGAGVTQYFGPGTRLTVL.

The sample holds many counts of this clonotype. V gene TRBV3-1 combines with J gene TRBJ2-1; 10 positions agree with TRBD2. CDR3 length: 16 amino acids. The germline gives CDR1 LGHDT, CDR2 YNNKEL (reference sequence). Trimming cost V 4 bases and J 2 bases; bases outside gene matches: 5. The CDR3 sequence: CASSLSGRAAYNEQFF. The CDR3 DNA sequence: TGTGCCAGCAGCCTCAGCGGGAGGGCCGCCTACAATGAGCAGTTCTTC.

CDR3 DNA sequence: TGTGCCAGTAGTGTGACAGGGATCGGCGAAAAACTGTTTTTT. This codes for CASSVTGIGEKLFF. The chain employs TRBV19 and TRBJ1-4; 7 bases match TRBD1. The CDR3 is 14 amino acids. V trimming: 5 bases; J trimming: 8 bases; junction bases outside the gene matches: 8. Per germline, CDR1 LNHDA and CDR2 SQIVND (reference sequence).

This clonotype has a handful of counts. The chain carries TRBV30 and TRBJ1-6, with D uncertain. Germline V CDR1 and CDR2: GTSNPN, SVGIG (reference sequence). The CDR3 contains 13 residues. With 1 base removed from V and 7 bases from J, the gap between germline ends came to 8 bases. CDR3 sequence reads: CAWSGLGNSPLHF. The CDR3 region has the DNA TGTGCCTGGAGTGGACTGGGGAATTCACCCCTCCACTTT.

Points on this clonotype: A much bigger clone sits one base away, suggesting this may be a read error. The chain joins TRBV5-8 to TRBJ2-7, with 7 nucleotides matching TRBD1. Germline V gene sequence: CDR1 SGHTS, CDR2 YDEGEE. The CDR3 has 18 residues. The V gene end was trimmed by 3 bases and the J gene end by 4 bases; junction bases not matched to a gene: 19. DNA for the CDR3: TGTGCCAGCAGCTCAACTGGCACAGGGGCCGGAGTCTATTACGAGCAGTACTTC. Protein product: CASSSTGTGAGVYYEQYF. Filled out from reference TRBV5-8 and TRBJ2-7, the complete variable domain reads EAGVTQSPTHLIKTRGQQATLRCSPISGHTSVYWYQQALGLGLQFLLWYDEGEERNRGNFPPRFSGRQFPNYSSELNVNALELEDSALYLCASSSTGTGAGVYYEQYFGPGTRLTVT.

This clonotype was observed a handful of times. This chain joins TRBV4-1 and TRBJ1-4; a possible D gene is TRBD1 (5 bases). The CDR3 covers 15 residues. From germline, CDR1 is MGHRA and CDR2 YSYEKL. V was shortened by 4 bases and J by 5 bases, with 14 bases between the two germline ends. The CDR3 DNA follows: TGCGCCAGCAGCCTTCCGGGGCGGAAGAATGAAAAACTGTTTTTT. Amino acids: CASSLPGRKNEKLFF.

V usage is TRBV7-2 and J usage is TRBJ2-7, with unresolved D. Trimming took off 4 bases at V and 1 base at J, with 11 bases between the two ends. The CDR3 extends over 14 amino acids. The germline V gene has CDR1 SGHTA and CDR2 FQGNSA. The DNA for the CDR3 is TGTGCCAGCAGCTCAAGAGGCCTTTCCTACGAGCAGTACTTC. Amino acids: CASSSRGLSYEQYF.

The V and J genes are TRBV28 and TRBJ2-7, with D possibly matching TRBD2 (5 bases). Looked up from germline, CDR1 is MDHEN and CDR2 is SYDVKM. The CDR3 consists of 15 residues. V was shortened by 5 bases and J by 0 bases, with 14 bases between the two germline ends. The CDR3 DNA reads as TGTGCCAGCAGTGCCCCCGGGATGAACTCCTACGAGCAGTACTTC. Translating it yields CASSAPGMNSYEQYF.

This clonotype was seen once. The V call is TRBV6-1, the J call TRBJ1-4; no reliable D call. The CDR3 loop spans 11 amino acids. In germline, CDR1 is MNHNS, CDR2 SASEGT. Trimming shortened V by 7 bases and J by 7 bases, and 7 bases separated the two germline ends. The chain's CDR3 is CASNQVEKLFF. The CDR3 nucleotides are TGTGCCAGCAACCAGGTTGAAAAACTGTTTTTT.

This clonotype has at least ten counts. This chain connects TRBV7-2 to TRBJ1-2; TRBD1 matches at 8 bases. The length of the CDR3 is 15 residues. Per the germline V gene, CDR1 is SGHTA and CDR2 is FQGNSA. The V gene end was trimmed by 7 bases and the J gene end by 6 bases; junction bases not matched to a gene: 13. CDR3 DNA sequence: TGTGCCAGCACCCGCGGGGACAGGCAGGGGGATGGCTACACCTTC. This sequence encodes CASTRGDRQGDGYTF.

This clonotype was detected a few times. V is TRBV11-2 and J is TRBJ1-1; D is possibly TRBD1 (5 bases). Germline V lookup: CDR1 SGHAT, CDR2 FQNNGV. The CDR3 spans 14 residues. V was cut by 2 bases and J by 4 bases, with 11 bases left in between. CDR3 amino acids: CASSLPGRGTEAFF. CDR3 nucleotide sequence: TGTGCCAGCAGCTTACCGGGAAGGGGCACTGAAGCTTTCTTT.

This clonotype has a count of ten or more. The chain employs TRBV6-5 and TRBJ1-2; 10 bases align to TRBD1. The CDR3 sequence is 16 residues long. Germline assignment: CDR1 MNHEY and CDR2 SVGAGI. With 6 bases clipped from V and 3 bases from J, the junction kept 10 bases outside the gene matches. CDR3 sequence (DNA): TGTGCCAGCAGACCTACCCCGGGACAGGGGTACTATGGCTACACCTTC. The encoded protein is CASRPTPGQGYYGYTF.

Many counts were recorded for this clonotype. An end of the junction differs from the germline gene, which may be a read error. The rearrangement uses TRBV7-9 and TRBJ2-1; 11 positions match TRBD2. This CDR3 is 13 amino acids long. Germline V CDR1 and CDR2: SEHNR, FQNEAQ (reference sequence). The CDR3 nucleotides read TGTGCCAGCAGCTTCTCGACTAGCGGGGCTACTATCTTC. Encoded protein: CASSFSTSGATIF. Combining the CDR3 with reference TRBV7-9 and TRBJ2-1 gives the whole variable domain DTGVSQNPRHKITKRGQNVTFRCDPISEHNRLYWYRQTLGQGPEFLTYFQNEAQLEKSRLLSDRFSAERPKGSFSTLEIQRTEQGDSAMYLCASSFSTSGATIFGPGTRLTVL.

This clonotype was seen at least ten times. The chain links TRBV23-1 to TRBJ2-5; 14 positions agree with TRBD2. TRBV23-1 is known as an ORF, though its function is uncertain. The J segment lost 4 bases and the V segment lost 9 bases, leaving 4 bases of the junction unmatched. This CDR3 region has 14 residues. In DNA, the CDR3 is TGCGCCAGGACTAGCGGGAGGGCCCTAGAGACCCAGTACTTC. This gives the protein CARTSGRALETQYF.

Many counts were recorded for this clonotype. For the CDR3, the DNA is TGTGCCAGCAGTTACTTTGACAGGGGGGATGAAAAACTGTTTTTT. This translates into CASSYFDRGDEKLFF. The chain uses TRBV6-6 and TRBJ1-4; 9 bases agree with TRBD1. V shed 1 base, J shed 6 bases, and the junction held 3 bases outside the gene matches. CDR3 size: 15 residues. CDR1 and CDR2 (germline): MNHNY, SVGAGI (reference sequence).

V usage is TRBV5-1 and J usage is TRBJ2-7; D may be TRBD1 or TRBD2 (5 bases each). Germline loops: CDR1 SGHRS, CDR2 YFSETQ. The CDR3 extends over 13 amino acids. The V end was cut by 6 bases, the J end by 2 bases, with 12 bases between. The CDR3 loop is CASTRGGAYEQYF. CDR3 DNA: TGCGCCAGCACCCGGGGCGGAGCCTACGAGCAGTACTTC.

This clonotype was seen ten or more times. The V and J genes are TRBV7-2 and TRBJ2-3; no firm D call. This CDR3 contains 14 residues. Germline values: CDR1 SGHTA, CDR2 FQGNSA. V dropped 2 bases and J dropped 0 bases, with 6 bases sitting between them. DNA for the CDR3: TGTGCCAGCAGCTTACGACAAAGCACAGATACGCAGTATTTT. Translation: CASSLRQSTDTQYF.

This clonotype was detected ten times or more. CDR3 sequence: CASSPTQGFVGYTF. As DNA, the CDR3 is TGTGCCAGCAGTCCAACACAGGGATTCGTTGGCTACACCTTC. The chain recombines TRBV27 with TRBJ1-2, with a possible D match to TRBD1 (6 bases). Trimming removed 5 bases from V and 7 bases from J, with 17 bases in between. This CDR3 is 14 amino acids long. Germline V gives CDR1 MNHEY, CDR2 SMNVEV (reference sequence).

This clonotype was detected ten times or more. The chain joins TRBV28 to TRBJ2-7; weak D call: TRBD2 (6 bases). V dropped 8 bases and J dropped 6 bases, with 14 bases sitting between them. Germline CDR1 and CDR2: MDHEN and SYDVKM. CDR3 size: 12 residues. CDR3 sequence reads: CASRDGGGEQYF. CDR3 coding DNA: TGTGCCAGCCGGGACGGGGGTGGCGAGCAGTACTTC.

There are many counts of this clonotype. The rearrangement links TRBV3-1 to TRBJ2-3; 8 nucleotides align to TRBD2. Looked up from germline, CDR1 is LGHDT and CDR2 is YNNKEL (reference sequence). J was trimmed by 4 bases and V by 3 bases; bases with no gene match: 12. The length of the CDR3 is 17 residues. The CDR3 coding sequence is TGTGCCAGCAGCCACCGGACGGGACTAGGGTCCCCAGATACGCAGTATTTT. It translates to CASSHRTGLGSPDTQYF.

This clonotype came up many times. CDR3 sequence (DNA): TGTGCCAGCAGCCCCCGACGATTAGCTAACTATGGCTACACCTTC. Translation: CASSPRRLANYGYTF. The V and J genes are TRBV7-2 and TRBJ1-2; unclear D gene. The V end lost 5 bases, the J end lost 0 bases, and 13 bases lay between the germline ends. CDR3 length: 15 residues. Per the germline V gene, CDR1 is SGHTA and CDR2 is FQGNSA.

This clonotype was recorded many times. V usage is TRBV2 and J usage is TRBJ2-7, with D perhaps TRBD1 (5 bases). The CDR3 length is 14 residues. V dropped 2 bases and J dropped 1 base, with 9 bases sitting between them. Germline assignment: CDR1 SNHLY and CDR2 FYNNEI. The CDR3 coding sequence is TGTGCCAGCAGTGAATGGGCAGGGTCCTACGAGCAGTACTTC. It translates to CASSEWAGSYEQYF.